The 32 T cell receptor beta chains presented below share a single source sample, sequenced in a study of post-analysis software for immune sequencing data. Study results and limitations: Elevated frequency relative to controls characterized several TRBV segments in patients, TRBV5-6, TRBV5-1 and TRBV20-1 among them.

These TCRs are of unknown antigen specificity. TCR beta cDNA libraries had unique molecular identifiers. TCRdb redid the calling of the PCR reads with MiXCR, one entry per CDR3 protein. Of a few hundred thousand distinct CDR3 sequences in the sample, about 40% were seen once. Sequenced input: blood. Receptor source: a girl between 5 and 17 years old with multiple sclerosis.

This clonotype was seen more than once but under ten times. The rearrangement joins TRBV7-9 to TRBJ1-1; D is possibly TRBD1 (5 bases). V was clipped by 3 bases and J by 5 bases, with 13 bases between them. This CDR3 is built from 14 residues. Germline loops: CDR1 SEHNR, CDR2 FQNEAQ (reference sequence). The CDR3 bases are TGTGCCAGCAGCTTCGGCGGGGGAGGAACTGAAGCTTTCTTT. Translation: CASSFGGGGTEAFF.

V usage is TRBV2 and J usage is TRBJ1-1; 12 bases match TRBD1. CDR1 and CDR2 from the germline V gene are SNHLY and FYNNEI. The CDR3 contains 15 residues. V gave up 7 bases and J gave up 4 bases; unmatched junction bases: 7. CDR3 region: CASTWGQGATTEAFF. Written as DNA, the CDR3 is TGTGCCAGCACTTGGGGACAGGGGGCCACCACTGAAGCTTTCTTT.

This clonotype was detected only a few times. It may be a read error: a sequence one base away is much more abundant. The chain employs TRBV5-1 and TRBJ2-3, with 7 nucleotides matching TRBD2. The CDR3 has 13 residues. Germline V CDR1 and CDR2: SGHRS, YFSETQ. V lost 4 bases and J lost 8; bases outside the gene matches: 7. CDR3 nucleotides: TGCGCCAGCAGCACGGGGGAGGGTGGTACGCAGTATTTT. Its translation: CASSTGEGGTQYF.

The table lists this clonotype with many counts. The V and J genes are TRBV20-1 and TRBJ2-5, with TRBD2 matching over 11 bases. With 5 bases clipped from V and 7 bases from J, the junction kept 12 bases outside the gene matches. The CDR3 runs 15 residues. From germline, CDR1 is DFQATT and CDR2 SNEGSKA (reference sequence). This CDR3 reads CSAPWGLAAGATQYF. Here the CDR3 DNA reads TGCAGTGCTCCCTGGGGACTAGCGGCCGGTGCGACCCAGTACTTC.

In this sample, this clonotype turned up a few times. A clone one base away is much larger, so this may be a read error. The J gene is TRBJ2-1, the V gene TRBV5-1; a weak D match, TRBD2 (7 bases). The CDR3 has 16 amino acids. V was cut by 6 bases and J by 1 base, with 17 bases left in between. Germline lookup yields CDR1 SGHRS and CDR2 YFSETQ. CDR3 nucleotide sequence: TGCGCCAGCAAGGGGGGGGACGGGGGTTCCTACAATGAGCAGTTCTTC. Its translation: CASKGGDGGSYNEQFF. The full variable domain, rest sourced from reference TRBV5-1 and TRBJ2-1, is KAGVTQTPRYLIKTRGQQVTLSCSPISGHRSVSWYQQTPGQGLQFLFEYFSETQRNKGNFPGRFSGRQFSNSRSEMNVSTLELGDSALYLCASKGGDGGSYNEQFFGPGTRLTVL.

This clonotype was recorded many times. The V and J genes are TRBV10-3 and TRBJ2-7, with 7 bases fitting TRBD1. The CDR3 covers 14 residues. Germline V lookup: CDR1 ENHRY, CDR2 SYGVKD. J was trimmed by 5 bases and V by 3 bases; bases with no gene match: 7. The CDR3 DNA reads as TGTGCCATCAGTGATCACAGGGGTTTGCACGAGCAGTACTTC. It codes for CAISDHRGLHEQYF.

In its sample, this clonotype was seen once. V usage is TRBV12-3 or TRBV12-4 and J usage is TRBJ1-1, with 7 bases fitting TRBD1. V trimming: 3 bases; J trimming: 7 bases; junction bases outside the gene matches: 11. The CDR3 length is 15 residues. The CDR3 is CASSFGRTGVGEAFF. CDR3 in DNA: TGTGCCAGCAGTTTCGGCAGAACAGGGGTCGGTGAAGCTTTCTTT.

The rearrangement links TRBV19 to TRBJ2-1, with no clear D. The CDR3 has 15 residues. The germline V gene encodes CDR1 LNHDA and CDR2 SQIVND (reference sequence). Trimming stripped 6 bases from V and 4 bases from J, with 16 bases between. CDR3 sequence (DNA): TGTGCCAGTAGCCCGGTTCCTCTTCTGTACAATGAGCAGTTCTTC. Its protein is CASSPVPLLYNEQFF.

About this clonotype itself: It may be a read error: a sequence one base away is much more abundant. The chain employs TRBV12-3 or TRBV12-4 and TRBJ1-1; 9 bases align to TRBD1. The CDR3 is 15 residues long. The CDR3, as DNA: TGTGCCAGCAGTCCCTCGGACAGGGGTAACACTGGAGCTTTCTTT. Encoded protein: CASSPSDRGNTGAFF.

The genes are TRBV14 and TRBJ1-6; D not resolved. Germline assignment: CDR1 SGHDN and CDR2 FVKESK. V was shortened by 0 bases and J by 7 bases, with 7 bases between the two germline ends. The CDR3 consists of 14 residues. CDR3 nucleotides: TGTGCCAGCAGCCAAGAAACGAGGAATTCACCCCTCCACTTT. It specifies CASSQETRNSPLHF.

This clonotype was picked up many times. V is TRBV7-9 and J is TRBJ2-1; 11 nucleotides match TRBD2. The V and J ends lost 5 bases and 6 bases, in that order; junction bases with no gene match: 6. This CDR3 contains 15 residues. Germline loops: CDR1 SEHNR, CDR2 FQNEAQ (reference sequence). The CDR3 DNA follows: TGTGCCAGCAGCGCTAGACTAGCGGGGATCAATGAGCAGTTCTTC. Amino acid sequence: CASSARLAGINEQFF.

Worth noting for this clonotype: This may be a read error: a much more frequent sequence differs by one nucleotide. Written as DNA, the CDR3 is TGTGCCGGCAGCGACAGGACTGGCACAGATACGCAGTATTTT. This translates into CAGSDRTGTDTQYF. The chain has TRBV9 and TRBJ2-3; D may be TRBD1 (6 bases). The length of the CDR3 is 14 residues. Germline V gene sequence: CDR1 SGDLS, CDR2 YYNGEE.

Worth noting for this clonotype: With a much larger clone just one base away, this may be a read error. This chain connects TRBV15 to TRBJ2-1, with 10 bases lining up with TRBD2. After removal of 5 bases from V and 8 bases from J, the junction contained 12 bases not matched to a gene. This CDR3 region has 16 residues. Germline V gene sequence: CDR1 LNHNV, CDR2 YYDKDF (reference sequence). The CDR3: CATSRSLAGVSHEQFF. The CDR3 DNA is TGTGCCACCAGCCGTAGTCTAGCGGGGGTGAGTCATGAGCAGTTCTTC.

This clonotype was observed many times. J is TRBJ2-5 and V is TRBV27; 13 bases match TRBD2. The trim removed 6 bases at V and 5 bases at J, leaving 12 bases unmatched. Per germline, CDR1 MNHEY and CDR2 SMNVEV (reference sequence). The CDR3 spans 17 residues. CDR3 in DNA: TGTGCCAGCAGGCGGACTAGCGGGAGTGGAAGTATGGAGACCCAGTACTTC. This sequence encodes CASRRTSGSGSMETQYF.

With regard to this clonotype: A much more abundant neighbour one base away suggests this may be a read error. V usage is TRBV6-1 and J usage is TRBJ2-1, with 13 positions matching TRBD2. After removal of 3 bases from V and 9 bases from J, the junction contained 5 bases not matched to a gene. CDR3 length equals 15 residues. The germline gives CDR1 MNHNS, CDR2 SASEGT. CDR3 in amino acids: CASSDPLAGGAEQFF. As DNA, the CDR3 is TGTGCCAGCAGTGACCCACTAGCGGGGGGGGCTGAGCAGTTCTTC.

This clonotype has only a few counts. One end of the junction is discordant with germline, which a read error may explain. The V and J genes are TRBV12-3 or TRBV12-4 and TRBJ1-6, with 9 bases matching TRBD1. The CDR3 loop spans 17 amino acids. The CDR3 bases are TGTGCCAGCAGAAGGGGACAGGGTGGGGCGGGATATTCACCCCCCCACTTT. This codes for CASRRGQGGAGYSPPHF.

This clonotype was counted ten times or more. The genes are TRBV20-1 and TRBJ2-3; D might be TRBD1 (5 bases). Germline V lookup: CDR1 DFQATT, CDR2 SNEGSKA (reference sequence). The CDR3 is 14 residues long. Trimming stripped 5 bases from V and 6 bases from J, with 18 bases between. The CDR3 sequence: CSAWVGATVDTQYF. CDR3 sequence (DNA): TGCAGTGCTTGGGTAGGGGCCACTGTGGATACGCAGTATTTT.

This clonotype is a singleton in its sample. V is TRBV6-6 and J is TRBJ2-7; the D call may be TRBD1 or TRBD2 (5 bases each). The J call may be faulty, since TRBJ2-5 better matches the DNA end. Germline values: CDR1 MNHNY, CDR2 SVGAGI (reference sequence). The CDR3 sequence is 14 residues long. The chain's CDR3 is CASSQYRRGGTQYF. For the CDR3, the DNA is TGTGCCAGCAGCCAATACAGGCGTGGGGGGACCCAGTACTTC.

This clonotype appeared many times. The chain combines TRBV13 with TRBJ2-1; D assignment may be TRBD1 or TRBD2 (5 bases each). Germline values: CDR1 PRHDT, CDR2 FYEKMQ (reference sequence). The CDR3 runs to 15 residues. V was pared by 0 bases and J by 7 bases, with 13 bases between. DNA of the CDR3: TGTGCCAGCAGCTTAGGGGACAACGGCGGGAATGAGCAGTTCTTC. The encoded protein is CASSLGDNGGNEQFF.

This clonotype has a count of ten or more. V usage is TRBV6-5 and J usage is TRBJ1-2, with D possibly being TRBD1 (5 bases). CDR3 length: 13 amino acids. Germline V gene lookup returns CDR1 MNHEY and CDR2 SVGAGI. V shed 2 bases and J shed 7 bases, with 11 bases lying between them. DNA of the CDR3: TGTGCCAGCAGTTACGGGACCGTTGGTGGCTACACCTTC. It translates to CASSYGTVGGYTF.

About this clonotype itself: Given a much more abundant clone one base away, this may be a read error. CDR3 sequence (DNA): TGTGCCGGCCGACAGGGAGGGGTCCAAGAGACCCAGTACTTC. It yields the protein CAGRQGGVQETQYF. The chain links TRBV6-1 to TRBJ2-5; D could derive from TRBD1 or TRBD2 (7 bases each). The CDR3 extends over 14 amino acids. Germline V gene data show CDR1 as MNHNS and CDR2 as SASEGT. V was trimmed by 11 bases and J by 1 base, leaving 17 bases between them.

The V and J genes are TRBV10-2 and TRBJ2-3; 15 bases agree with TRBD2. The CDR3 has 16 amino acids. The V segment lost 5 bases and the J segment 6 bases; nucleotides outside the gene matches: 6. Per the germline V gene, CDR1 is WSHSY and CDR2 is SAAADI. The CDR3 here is CASSWTSGRASDTQYF. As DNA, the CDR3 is TGCGCCAGCAGTTGGACTAGCGGGAGGGCCTCGGATACGCAGTATTTT.

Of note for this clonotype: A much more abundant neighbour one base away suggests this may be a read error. Written as DNA, the CDR3 is TGCGCCAGCAGGGAGTCCCAGCGGGGGGAGCAGTTCTTC. Amino acids: CASRESQRGEQFF. The V call is TRBV10-2, the J call TRBJ2-1; 8 nucleotides match TRBD2. The length of the CDR3 is 13 residues. Germline CDR1 WSHSY, CDR2 SAAADI.

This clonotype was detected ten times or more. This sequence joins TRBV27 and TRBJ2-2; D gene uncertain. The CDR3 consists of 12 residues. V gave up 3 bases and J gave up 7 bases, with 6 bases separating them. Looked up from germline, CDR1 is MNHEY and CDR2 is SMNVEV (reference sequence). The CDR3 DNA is TGTGCCAGCAGTTTCATGGTCGGGGAGCTGTTTTTT. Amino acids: CASSFMVGELFF.

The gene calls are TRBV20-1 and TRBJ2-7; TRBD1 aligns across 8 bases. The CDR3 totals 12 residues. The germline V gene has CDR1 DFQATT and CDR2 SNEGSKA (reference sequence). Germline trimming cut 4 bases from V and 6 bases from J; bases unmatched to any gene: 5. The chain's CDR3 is CSATDRDGEQYF. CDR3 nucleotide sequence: TGCAGTGCTACGGACAGGGATGGCGAGCAGTACTTC.

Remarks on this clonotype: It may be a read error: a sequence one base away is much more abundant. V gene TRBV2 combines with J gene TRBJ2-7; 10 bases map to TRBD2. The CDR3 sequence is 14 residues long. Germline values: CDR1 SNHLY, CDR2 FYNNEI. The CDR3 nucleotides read TGTGCCAGCAGGACGATAGCGGGAGGCTACGGGCAGTACTTC. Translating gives CASRTIAGGYGQYF.

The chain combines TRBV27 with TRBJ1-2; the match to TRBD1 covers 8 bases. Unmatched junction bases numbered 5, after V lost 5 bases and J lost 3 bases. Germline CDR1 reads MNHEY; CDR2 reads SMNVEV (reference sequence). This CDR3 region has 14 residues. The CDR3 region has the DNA TGTGCCAGCAGTCCGATGACAGGGGACTATGGCTACACCTTC. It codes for CASSPMTGDYGYTF.

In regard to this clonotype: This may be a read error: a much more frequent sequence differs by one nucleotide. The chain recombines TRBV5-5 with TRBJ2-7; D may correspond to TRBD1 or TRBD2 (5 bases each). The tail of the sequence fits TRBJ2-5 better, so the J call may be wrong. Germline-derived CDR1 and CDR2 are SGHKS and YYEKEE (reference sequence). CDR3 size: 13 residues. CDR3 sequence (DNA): TGTGCCAGCAGCTTGCAAGAGAGGGGGACCCAGTACTTC. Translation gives CASSLQERGTQYF.

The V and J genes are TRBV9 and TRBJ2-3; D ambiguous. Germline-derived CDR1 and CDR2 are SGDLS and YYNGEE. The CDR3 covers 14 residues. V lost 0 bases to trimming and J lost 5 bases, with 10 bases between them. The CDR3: CASSVARFKDTQYF. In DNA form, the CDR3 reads TGTGCCAGCAGCGTAGCCAGATTCAAAGATACGCAGTATTTT.

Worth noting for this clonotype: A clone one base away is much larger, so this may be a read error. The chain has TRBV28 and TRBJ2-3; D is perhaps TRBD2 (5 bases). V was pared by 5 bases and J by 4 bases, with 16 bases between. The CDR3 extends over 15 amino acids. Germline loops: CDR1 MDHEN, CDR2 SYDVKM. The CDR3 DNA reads TGTGCCAGCAGTCCACTAGTGGGGAAGGCAGATACGCAGTATTTT. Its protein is CASSPLVGKADTQYF.

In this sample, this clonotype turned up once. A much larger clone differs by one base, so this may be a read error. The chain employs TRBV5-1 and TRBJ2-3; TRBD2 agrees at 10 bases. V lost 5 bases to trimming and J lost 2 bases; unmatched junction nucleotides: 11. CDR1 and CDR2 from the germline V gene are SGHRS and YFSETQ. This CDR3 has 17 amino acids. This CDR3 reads CASRLGERGGSTDTQYF. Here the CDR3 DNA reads TGCGCCAGCAGACTGGGGGAGCGGGGGGGATCCACAGATACGCAGTATTTT. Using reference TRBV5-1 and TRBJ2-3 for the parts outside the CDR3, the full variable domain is KAGVTQTPRYLIKTRGQQVTLSCSPISGHRSVSWYQQTPGQGLQFLFEYFSETQRNKGNFPGRFSGRQFSNSRSEMNVSTLELGDSALYLCASRLGERGGSTDTQYFGPGTRLTVL.

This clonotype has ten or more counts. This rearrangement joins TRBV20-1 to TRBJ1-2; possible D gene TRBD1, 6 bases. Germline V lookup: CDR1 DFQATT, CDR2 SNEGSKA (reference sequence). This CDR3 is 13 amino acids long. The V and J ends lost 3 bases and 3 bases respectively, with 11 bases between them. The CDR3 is CSASSGHHYGYTF. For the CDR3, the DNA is TGCAGTGCTAGTTCGGGACATCACTATGGCTACACCTTC.